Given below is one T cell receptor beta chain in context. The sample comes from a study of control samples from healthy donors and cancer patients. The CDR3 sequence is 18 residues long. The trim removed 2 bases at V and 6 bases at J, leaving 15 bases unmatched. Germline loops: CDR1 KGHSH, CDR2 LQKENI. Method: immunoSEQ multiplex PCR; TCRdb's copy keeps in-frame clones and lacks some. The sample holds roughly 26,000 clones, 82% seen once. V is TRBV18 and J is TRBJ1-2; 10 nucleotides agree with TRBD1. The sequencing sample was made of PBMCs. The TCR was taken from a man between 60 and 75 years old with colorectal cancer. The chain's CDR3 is CASSPAANRETGGNGYTF. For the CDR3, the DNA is TGTGCCAGCTCACCAGCTGCAAACCGAGAGACAGGGGGCAATGGCTACACCTTC.